This T cell receptor beta chain was recorded in a study of beta chain features in type 1 diabetes (dated by TCRdb to the late 2010s). Concerning the study at large: No differences in mean age, gender distribution, total cell number or subset yield were found between patients and healthy donors. A total of 100 million to 140 million sorted cells were examined across all samples, and the number of cells per subset was strongly correlated with RNA yield. In the study, recently diagnosed type 1 diabetes patients and matched healthy donors were compared on the TCRB repertoires of their sorted circulating CD4+ T cell subsets. Whereas all 30 or so donors provided naive and central memory subsets, regulatory and stem cell-like memory subsets were isolated from just 8 patients and roughly eight healthy donors.

This clone was counted between two and nine times. No antigen is known for it. Per-nucleotide qualities are absent, and no much larger clonotype sits a single base away. Broader findings and caveats from the paper: Because the HLA sub-analyses included only small numbers of individuals, any influence of HLA type on TCRB rearrangement was left unresolved. Naive, central memory and regulatory TCRB repertoires appeared more similar among patients than among healthy donors. Sequencing cDNA rather than genomic DNA could over-represent highly expressing activated cells, although activation and CD3 levels did not differ between groups. Shorter templates might be favored by PCR, yet because patient and control samples were amplified and corrected together, any such skew would affect both groups equally. At VDJ recombination sites, type 1 diabetes patients had fewer insertions and more deleted nucleotides, which implies abnormalities in thymic rearrangement. In all four CD4+ subsets, TCRB CDR3 length was moderately but significantly shorter in type 1 diabetes patients.

The entire isolated RNA was reverse transcribed using the High Capacity cDNA Reverse Transcription Kit, and thus expressed TCRB transcripts were sequenced. Deep immunoSEQ sequencing was performed on naive, central memory and regulatory T cell samples, with an average of roughly 3.3 million total reads per sample. After sorted cells were lysed in RLT buffer, RNA was extracted with DNase-treated RNeasy Micro or Mini kits, with the choice depending on cell number. Each cell subset was processed on its own to prevent cross-contamination, while patient and healthy donor samples were processed together. The immunoSEQ multiplex PCR was used to amplify TCRB sequences from cDNA, generating 87-bp fragments that spanned the CDR3 region. Sequencing of the amplicons was done on the Illumina HiSeq platform. The published analysis was carried out like this. PCR bias was corrected computationally using synthetic template baselines, and reads within Hamming distance 2 were collapsed, with unmergeable singletons discarded. Reads were aligned to IMGT to assign V, D and J genes, CDR3 length, and insertions or deletions at six rearrangement sites. Within each subset, clonotype counts were normalized to sorted cell number, and only after that were true diversity and Gini coefficients computed with the tcR R package. Repertoire sharing was quantified using the overlap coefficient calculated on TCRB nucleotide sequences. Out-of-frame TCRB sequences from naive cells were analyzed to stand in for the pre-selection repertoire. The immuneACCESS repertoire file appears here via TCRdb, limited to in-frame rearrangements. These files lack a portion of the clones; in checked studies, under half of the deficit traces to unresolved V genes, and the cause of the others is not known. V, J and clone size are those of that table, while D and trimming were read from the DNA. The sample table holds hundreds of thousands of clones, of which around 12% were seen once. 0.017% of the sample is held by the ten biggest clonotypes.

CDR1 and CDR2, looked up from the germline V gene (reference sequence), are MNHNY and SVGAGI. The V end loses 7 bases and the J end loses 10 bases, and a stretch of 23 bases separates them. The CDR3 has 15 amino acids, counting the end cysteine and phenylalanine. The kept DNA is CDR3 alone, 45 bases in frame from the first base. From each donor, a single peripheral blood sample of around 120 mL on average was drawn into heparinised tubes. A BD FACSAria II was used to sort naive, central memory, regulatory and stem cell-like memory CD4+ T cells with a panel that included CD45RO, CCR7, CD25, CD127, CD95 and CD27. All sorted populations exceeded 95% purity. PBMCs were isolated right away by Lymphoprep density gradient centrifugation and were stained directly, without culture. So that batch effects would be minimized, each experiment stained and sorted samples in pairs, pairing one healthy donor with one patient.

The chain uses TRBV6-6 and TRBJ2-1, and perhaps TRBD1 as D gene, on 5 matching bases. The sequencing sample was made of naive CD4+ T cells from blood. The cell subset or site label for this specimen denotes: true naive CD4+ T cells. The source is a man younger than 30 in good health. The nucleotide sequence is TGTGCCAGCAACTCCGAGAGAGGCGGCCACAGGGAGCAGTTCTTC. Translated, it reads CASNSERGGHREQFF.